This entry lists 32 T cell receptor beta chains sequenced from one sample in a study of immune evolution from preneoplasia to lung adenocarcinoma. Here immunoSEQ multiplex PCR was the method, and the copy in TCRdb shows in-frame clones only, minus some. This table holds about 9,500 clones, nearly 90% found once. Sequencing used FFPE invasive lung adenocarcinoma tissue. The source of these receptors is a person between 70 and 80 years old with invasive lung adenocarcinoma.

The chain carries TRBV29-1 and TRBJ2-2, with a tentative D call TRBD1 (6 bases). Germline-derived CDR1 and CDR2 are SQVTM and ANQGSEA. Trimming took off 4 bases at V and 2 bases at J, with 14 bases between the two ends. This CDR3 spans 15 amino acids. In DNA form, the CDR3 reads TGCAGCGTTGGGCCGCAGGGGACCAACACCGGGGAGCTGTTTTTT. The encoded protein is CSVGPQGTNTGELFF.

This chain uses TRBV9 with TRBJ2-7; 9 positions agree with TRBD2. The CDR3 sequence is 15 residues long. Looked up from germline, CDR1 is SGDLS and CDR2 is YYNGEE. J was trimmed by 5 bases and V by 4 bases; bases with no gene match: 10. CDR3 in DNA: TGTGCCAGCAGCCCTTGGGGGACTAGCAACGACGAGCAGTACTTC. This encodes CASSPWGTSNDEQYF.

V usage is TRBV6-5 and J usage is TRBJ1-2; D not resolved. In germline, CDR1 is MNHEY, CDR2 SVGAGI. This CDR3 spans 14 amino acids. V lost 6 bases to trimming and J lost 2 bases, with 13 bases between them. This chain's CDR3 is CASSHLGSNYGYTF. CDR3 nucleotides: TGTGCCAGCAGCCACCTGGGGTCAAACTATGGCTACACCTTC.

The rearrangement links TRBV25-1 to TRBJ1-5; no clear D gene. V was shortened by 8 bases and J by 6 bases, with 5 bases between the two germline ends. This CDR3 comprises 10 residues. The V gene's germline CDR1 is MGHDK and CDR2 SYGVNS. DNA of the CDR3: TGTGCCAGCGGCTCTCAGCCCCAGCATTTT. Protein: CASGSQPQHF.

The chain links TRBV10-1 to TRBJ1-1; D uncertain. The V and J ends lost 4 bases and 7 bases respectively, with 13 bases between them. The germline CDR1 and CDR2 sequences are WNHNN and SYGVQD (reference sequence). The CDR3 runs to 13 residues. The CDR3 loop reads CASSGKNYGEAFF. CDR3 coding DNA: TGCGCCAGCAGTGGGAAGAATTATGGTGAAGCTTTCTTT.

The chain employs TRBV12-5 and TRBJ1-1; D call uncertain. Per the germline V gene, CDR1 is LGHNT and CDR2 is FRNRAP. This CDR3 region has 14 residues. V dropped 5 bases and J dropped 0 bases, with 10 bases sitting between them. DNA for the CDR3: TGTGCTAGTGGTACCTCCGGGATGAACACTGAAGCTTTCTTT. This gives the protein CASGTSGMNTEAFF.

This chain joins TRBV27 and TRBJ2-7, with 7 bases aligning to TRBD2. After removal of 6 bases from V and 4 bases from J, the junction contained 0 bases not matched to a gene. The CDR3 covers 11 residues. Per germline, CDR1 MNHEY and CDR2 SMNVEV (reference sequence). The CDR3 protein is CASRGLYEQYF. As DNA, the CDR3 is TGTGCCAGCAGGGGACTATACGAGCAGTACTTC.

CDR3 sequence (DNA): TGTGCCTGGCTCCCCCGTTTAGGACAGGGGGCTTCAAGCGGCTACACCTTC. Translating it yields CAWLPRLGQGASSGYTF. The V call is TRBV30, the J call TRBJ1-2; 11 bases are a match to TRBD1. The germline V gene has CDR1 GTSNPN and CDR2 SVGIG (reference sequence). The CDR3 runs 17 residues. Trimming cost V 5 bases and J 8 bases; bases outside gene matches: 19.

The V and J genes are TRBV30 and TRBJ1-5; 9 bases map to TRBD1. The CDR3 runs to 14 residues. Germline CDR1 GTSNPN, CDR2 SVGIG (reference sequence). J gave up 5 bases and V 1 base, and 3 bases lay outside the gene matches. The CDR3 region is CAWSGGQGYQPQHF. In nucleotides, the CDR3 is TGTGCCTGGAGTGGGGGACAGGGATATCAGCCCCAGCATTTT.

The chain joins TRBV28 to TRBJ2-6, with D tentatively TRBD1 (5 bases). CDR3 size: 12 residues. V was clipped by 11 bases and J by 6 bases, with 11 bases between them. The germline V gene encodes CDR1 MDHEN and CDR2 SYDVKM. The CDR3 DNA sequence: TGTGCCGTACAGGTTGTGGCCAACGTCCTGACTTTC. This sequence encodes CAVQVVANVLTF.

This clone was seen a single time. The chain couples TRBV25-1 to TRBJ1-4; D ambiguous. The CDR3 sequence is 14 residues long. Trimming left V 5 bases short and J 4 bases short, with 11 bases between. From germline, CDR1 is MGHDK and CDR2 SYGVNS. CDR3 loop: CASSPDTGNEKLFF. The CDR3 nucleotides read TGTGCCAGCAGTCCTGACACGGGTAATGAAAAACTGTTTTTT.

V usage is TRBV6-1 and J usage is TRBJ2-2; 8 positions match TRBD1. V dropped 0 bases and J dropped 4; count of bases not matched to a gene: 1. The V gene's germline CDR1 is MNHNS and CDR2 SASEGT. This CDR3 has 15 residues. CDR3 nucleotide sequence: TGTGCCAGCAGTGAAGCTACAGGGGGCACCGGGGAGCTGTTTTTT. It yields the protein CASSEATGGTGELFF.

V usage is TRBV19 and J usage is TRBJ1-5; D might be TRBD1 (6 bases). Trimming left V 3 bases short and J 6 bases short, with 12 bases between. Germline CDR1 reads LNHDA; CDR2 reads SQIVND (reference sequence). The CDR3 length is 14 residues. CDR3 sequence reads: CASSITGAGQPQHF. The DNA for the CDR3 is TGTGCCAGTAGTATTACGGGGGCAGGTCAGCCCCAGCATTTT.

The chain is built from TRBV25-1 and TRBJ2-7; perhaps D is TRBD1 or TRBD2 (5 bases each). The CDR3 extends over 14 amino acids. V was pared by 8 bases and J by 5 bases, with 19 bases between. Germline CDR1 reads MGHDK; CDR2 reads SYGVNS. The CDR3 DNA sequence: TGTGCCAGCCGCCCCGCTGGGACCTCTCACGAGCAGTACTTC. It translates to CASRPAGTSHEQYF.

The CDR3, as DNA: TGTGCCAGCAGTTTATTCAGGGAGGAGCAGTACTTC. Its translation is CASSLFREEQYF. The chain combines TRBV28 with TRBJ2-7; D may match TRBD1 or TRBD2 (5 bases each). The CDR3 runs to 12 residues. Trimming pared 1 base from V and 7 bases from J, leaving 8 bases between. The germline V gene has CDR1 MDHEN and CDR2 SYDVKM.

The rearrangement uses TRBV6-5 and TRBJ1-5, with TRBD1 as a possible D gene (5 bases). CDR1 and CDR2 (germline): MNHEY, SVGAGI. This CDR3 has 14 residues. Trimming stripped 6 bases from V and 13 bases from J, with 22 bases between. This CDR3 is CASRLTATALNQHF. The CDR3 nucleotides read TGTGCCAGCAGATTGACAGCCACGGCCCTCAATCAGCATTTT.

The rearrangement uses TRBV7-9 and TRBJ2-3; D is ambiguous. The CDR3 contains 15 residues. V was cut by 1 base and J by 0 bases, with 8 bases left in between. CDR1 is SEHNR and CDR2 is FQNEAQ in the germline V gene (reference sequence). The CDR3 here is CASSLGSTSTDTQYF. The CDR3 DNA is TGTGCCAGCAGCTTAGGCAGCACTAGCACAGATACGCAGTATTTT.

This clone was found once. The rearrangement links TRBV27 to TRBJ1-5; the D is unclear. The CDR3 consists of 11 residues. Germline-derived CDR1 and CDR2 are MNHEY and SMNVEV (reference sequence). The ends were cut back, 9 bases at V and 3 bases at J, with 6 bases in the middle. The chain's CDR3 is CARVSNQPQHF. The CDR3 DNA sequence: TGTGCCAGAGTATCCAATCAGCCCCAGCATTTT.

This clone was recorded once. The J gene is TRBJ2-3, the V gene TRBV30; 10 nucleotides match TRBD2. The CDR3 length is 14 residues. The V and J ends lost 6 bases and 1 base, in that order; junction bases with no gene match: 4. Germline V gene data show CDR1 as GTSNPN and CDR2 as SVGIG (reference sequence). CDR3: CACQGTSGTDTQYF. CDR3 DNA: TGTGCCTGTCAAGGGACTAGCGGCACAGATACGCAGTATTTT.

V is TRBV5-1 and J is TRBJ2-3; D gene ambiguous. Trimming stripped 0 bases from V and 5 bases from J, with 10 bases between. The CDR3 runs to 14 residues. Germline V lookup: CDR1 SGHRS, CDR2 YFSETQ. The CDR3 spells CASSLAGGEDTQYF. For the CDR3, the DNA is TGCGCCAGCAGCTTGGCGGGTGGTGAAGATACGCAGTATTTT. Combining the CDR3 with reference TRBV5-1 and TRBJ2-3 gives the whole variable domain KAGVTQTPRYLIKTRGQQVTLSCSPISGHRSVSWYQQTPGQGLQFLFEYFSETQRNKGNFPGRFSGRQFSNSRSEMNVSTLELGDSALYLCASSLAGGEDTQYFGPGTRLTVL.

The J gene is TRBJ2-7, the V gene TRBV5-1; D remains ambiguous. V was clipped by 4 bases and J by 0 bases, with 11 bases between them. The germline CDR1 and CDR2 sequences are SGHRS and YFSETQ. The CDR3 has 14 residues. The DNA for the CDR3 is TGCGCCAGCAGCGCGGCACAGAGCTCCTACGAGCAGTACTTC. Encoded protein: CASSAAQSSYEQYF.

The V gene is TRBV7-9, the J gene TRBJ2-1; D gene unclear. V was cut by 3 bases and J by 10 bases, with 10 bases left in between. CDR1 and CDR2 from the germline V gene are SEHNR and FQNEAQ (reference sequence). The CDR3 spans 12 residues. The CDR3 coding sequence is TGTGCCAGCAGCTTCTCCATGGGCGAGCAGTTCTTC. Its translation is CASSFSMGEQFF.

The chain has TRBV27 and TRBJ1-1; D gene ambiguous. Germline-derived CDR1 and CDR2 are MNHEY and SMNVEV (reference sequence). CDR3 length: 10 amino acids. The V and J ends lost 6 bases and 7 bases respectively, with 6 bases between them. This chain's CDR3 is CASSPCEAFF. The CDR3 DNA reads TGTGCCAGCAGCCCATGTGAAGCTTTCTTT.

This clone appeared a few times. The chain has TRBV30 and TRBJ1-1; D remains ambiguous. The V gene's germline CDR1 is GTSNPN and CDR2 SVGIG (reference sequence). V lost 3 bases and J lost 1, with 9 bases in between. The CDR3 contains 13 residues. In nucleotides, the CDR3 is TGTGCCTGGAGCGCCTTGACGAACACTGAAGCTTTCTTT. This encodes CAWSALTNTEAFF.

V and J are TRBV20-1 and TRBJ2-1; D unclear. The V end lost 7 bases, the J end lost 6 bases, and 10 bases lay between the germline ends. The CDR3 contains 11 residues. CDR1 DFQATT and CDR2 SNEGSKA come from the germline V gene (reference sequence). The CDR3 DNA reads TGCAGTGGGTACCGAAGCAATGAGCAGTTCTTC. This sequence encodes CSGYRSNEQFF.

In this sample, this clone turned up once. The chain combines TRBV15 with TRBJ2-3; D is perhaps TRBD1 (5 bases). The germline V gene encodes CDR1 LNHNV and CDR2 YYDKDF (reference sequence). V lost 2 bases and J lost 4, with 13 bases in between. The CDR3 runs 15 residues. The CDR3 loop reads CATSRKGFGADTQYF. The CDR3 nucleotides read TGTGCCACCAGCAGAAAGGGGTTCGGCGCAGATACGCAGTATTTT. The full variable domain, completed using reference TRBV15 and TRBJ2-3, is DAMVIQNPRYQVTQFGKPVTLSCSQTLNHNVMYWYQQKSSQAPKLLFHYYDKDFNNEADTPDNFQSRRPNTSFCFLDIRSPGLGDTAMYLCATSRKGFGADTQYFGPGTRLTVL.

The chain carries TRBV28 and TRBJ1-2; the D is unclear. The CDR3 has 11 amino acids. The V gene lost 10 bases and the J gene lost 4 bases, with 10 bases spanning the gap. The germline CDR1 and CDR2 sequences are MDHEN and SYDVKM. This chain's CDR3 is CATNPLYGYTF. In DNA, the CDR3 is TGTGCCACCAACCCTCTCTATGGCTACACCTTC.

The chain has TRBV11-3 and TRBJ1-5; D call uncertain. The ends were cut back, 2 bases at V and 0 bases at J, with 20 bases in the middle. In germline, CDR1 is SGHNT, CDR2 YENEEA. CDR3 length: 19 residues. The CDR3: CASSLLPTREIPSNQPQHF. The CDR3 bases are TGTGCCAGCAGCTTACTCCCCACGAGGGAGATCCCTAGCAATCAGCCCCAGCATTTT.

The chain carries TRBV30 and TRBJ2-1; 7 nucleotides align to TRBD2. Germline assignment: CDR1 GTSNPN and CDR2 SVGIG (reference sequence). The V gene end was trimmed by 4 bases and the J gene end by 4 bases; junction bases not matched to a gene: 1. The CDR3 contains 12 residues. The CDR3 DNA follows: TGTGCCTGGACTAGCGGATACAATGAGCAGTTCTTC. The encoded protein is CAWTSGYNEQFF.

The V gene is TRBV5-1, the J gene TRBJ2-7; 7 bases line up with TRBD2. Germline V gives CDR1 SGHRS, CDR2 YFSETQ. The trim removed 2 bases at V and 3 bases at J, leaving 8 bases unmatched. This CDR3 spans 15 amino acids. CDR3 loop: CASSFFGGKNYEQYF. CDR3 in DNA: TGCGCCAGCAGCTTCTTCGGGGGGAAAAACTACGAGCAGTACTTC.

About this clone itself: Other DNA variants within this sample encode the same CDR3. CDR3 amino acids: CASSLEVSGANVLTF. In nucleotides, the CDR3 is TGTGCCAGCAGCTTGGAGGTCTCTGGGGCCAACGTCCTGACTTTC. This rearrangement joins TRBV5-8 to TRBJ2-6; D uncertain. Germline values: CDR1 SGHTS, CDR2 YDEGEE. The CDR3 spans 15 residues. With 0 bases removed from V and 0 bases from J, the gap between germline ends came to 4 bases. The complete variable domain, with remaining parts taken from reference TRBV5-8 and TRBJ2-6, reads EAGVTQSPTHLIKTRGQQATLRCSPISGHTSVYWYQQALGLGLQFLLWYDEGEERNRGNFPPRFSGRQFPNYSSELNVNALELEDSALYLCASSLEVSGANVLTFGAGSRLTVL.

The chain combines TRBV2 with TRBJ1-2; D unclear. This CDR3 has 14 residues. The V gene's germline CDR1 is SNHLY and CDR2 FYNNEI. With 7 bases removed from V and 1 base from J, the gap between germline ends came to 13 bases. CDR3 nucleotide sequence: TGTGCCAGCACTGGAGGCGCGATTAACTATGGCTACACCTTC. This encodes CASTGGAINYGYTF.